These T cell receptor beta chains were read from a single sample in a study of control samples from healthy donors and cancer patients. Generated by immunoSEQ multiplex PCR, the TCRdb table keeps only in-frame clones and is missing some. In the table there are 140,000 or so clones, about 91% of which are singletons. Material: blood. Receptor source: a young man in good health. Both conserved end residues are part of each CDR3. A D gene is named only where the DNA matches it firmly. Clone size is shown for a subset of rows, as once, few, many or a class of expanded clone.

>NA|NA|TRBV7-8|TRBJ2-7
TGTGCCAGCAGCTCCTTCTCCTACGAGCAGTACTTC
CASSSFSYEQYF
>NA|NA|TRBV5-4|TRBJ1-1
TGTGCCAGCAGCTTGGGCCCAGGAGCCGACGTGAACACTGAAGCTTTCTTT
CASSLGPGADVNTEAFF
>NA|NA|TRBV5-1|TRBJ2-2
TGCGCCAGCAGCTTGGCGACGACGAAGCTGTTTTTT
CASSLATTKLFF
>NA|TRBD1|TRBV24-1|TRBJ1-5
TGTGCCACCAGTGATTCCAGGGGGAAATACAATCAGCCCCAGCATTTT
CATSDSRGKYNQPQHF
>NA|NA|TRBV5-1|TRBJ1-1
TGCGCCAGCAGCTTGGTCCAGGACACTGAAGCTTTCTTT
CASSLVQDTEAFF
>NA|NA|TRBV7-9|TRBJ1-6
TGTGCCAGCAGCTTATCCGAAGGGCCCTTAACACCCCTCCACTTT
CASSLSEGPLTPLHF
>NA|TRBD2|TRBV19|TRBJ2-1
TGTGCCAGTAGTATCGGGGGGGCCCCATTTGATGAGCAGTTCTTC
CASSIGGAPFDEQFF
>few|NA|TRBV9|TRBJ1-5
TGTGCCAGCAGCGTAGAAGGGGATAGCAATCAGCCCCAGCATTTT
CASSVEGDSNQPQHF
>NA|NA|TRBV5-1|TRBJ2-3
TGCGCCAGCAGCTTCGACGGGATAGCGCACACAGATACGCAGTATTTT
CASSFDGIAHTDTQYF
>NA|NA|TRBV6-1|TRBJ2-2
TGTGCCAGCAGTGAACGGGGGGAGCTGTTTTTT
CASSERGELFF
>NA|NA|TRBV18|TRBJ1-2
TGTGCCAGCTCAAAGGACAGAAGCACTAACTATGGCTACACCTTC
CASSKDRSTNYGYTF
>once|NA|TRBV7-9|TRBJ1-1
TGTGCCAGCACCCCAATGAACACTGAAGCTTTCTTT
CASTPMNTEAFF
>NA|NA|TRBV5-1|TRBJ1-2
TGCGCCAGCAGCTCGGGAACTTCGGTATCCTATGGCTACACCTTC
CASSSGTSVSYGYTF
>NA|NA|TRBV6-5|TRBJ2-2
TGTGCCAGCAGTTTAACAGGGTACGGGGAGCTGTTTTTT
CASSLTGYGELFF
>NA|TRBD1|TRBV24-1|TRBJ2-4
TGTGCCACCAGTGACCCAGGGGGCGCGGACATTCAGTACTTC
CATSDPGGADIQYF
>NA|TRBD1|TRBV29-1|TRBJ2-7
TGCAGCGTCCAGGGGGTTTTTTACGAGCAGTACTTC
CSVQGVFYEQYF
>NA|TRBD1|TRBV11-2|TRBJ1-1
TGTGCCAGCAAAACTCACGGACAGGGGGCTAAGGGAACTGAAGCTTTCTTT
CASKTHGQGAKGTEAFF
>once|NA|TRBV27|TRBJ1-5
TGTGCCAGCAGTTCCTCGGTCCGTCAGCCCCAGCATTTT
CASSSSVRQPQHF
>NA|NA|TRBV19|TRBJ1-5
TGTGCCAGTAGTATGACAGGTACCGCTAGGCAGCCCCAGCATTTT
CASSMTGTARQPQHF
>NA|NA|TRBV7-8|TRBJ2-6
TGTGCCAGCAGCTTTTGGTCAGGACACACGAGCTCTGGGGCCAACGTCCTGACTTTC
CASSFWSGHTSSGANVLTF
>NA|NA|TRBV5-1|TRBJ2-3
TGCGCCAGCAGCTTGAGGGGGGCCGGTACAGATACGCAGTATTTT
CASSLRGAGTDTQYF
>NA|NA|TRBV6-1|TRBJ2-7
TGTGCCAGCAGTGAAGCGCTCATAGCAGGGTACTTC
CASSEALIAGYF
>NA|TRBD1|TRBV5-1|TRBJ1-6
TGCGCCAGCAGCTCGGTCGGGACAGGGATGGATTCACCCCTCCACTTT
CASSSVGTGMDSPLHF
>NA|NA|TRBV30|TRBJ2-3
TGTGCCTGGAGTGTTCTGGCGGATACGCAGTATTTT
CAWSVLADTQYF
>NA|NA|TRBV6-4|TRBJ1-6
TGTGCCAGCAGTGATGGGGTGATCGGATCCTCACCCCTCCACTTT
CASSDGVIGSSPLHF
>NA|TRBD1|TRBV12-5|TRBJ1-1
TGTGCTAGTGGTTTGGAACAGGGGGGAGACACTGAAGCTTTCTTT
CASGLEQGGDTEAFF
>NA|NA|TRBV14|TRBJ2-3
TGTGCCAGCAGCAGAAGGGAGGCATTCTCCACAGATACGCAGTATTTT
CASSRREAFSTDTQYF
>NA|NA|TRBV7-9|TRBJ1-2
TGTGCCAGCAGCTTAGGAAGGGACATTACTAACTATGGCTACACCTTC
CASSLGRDITNYGYTF
>NA|NA|TRBV5-5|TRBJ2-1
TGTGCCAGCAGCTTGGCGGGGGACCCCTACAATGAGCAGTTCTTC
CASSLAGDPYNEQFF
>NA|TRBD1|TRBV12-5|TRBJ1-5
TGTGCTAGTGGTCCCTGGACAGGGGGCCTTAATCAGCCCCAGCATTTT
CASGPWTGGLNQPQHF
>NA|NA|TRBV24-1|TRBJ1-2
TGTGCCACCAGTGACGCCAGCCTTTTCTATGGCTACACCTTC
CATSDASLFYGYTF
>NA|NA|TRBV27|TRBJ1-4
TGTGCCAGCAGTTTTTGGGGCGCGGATAATGAAAAACTGTTTTTT
CASSFWGADNEKLFF
>NA|NA|TRBV10-1|TRBJ1-5
TGCGCCAGCAGTGCGGGAGGGAACAATCAGCCCCAGCATTTT
CASSAGGNNQPQHF
>once|NA|TRBV6-5|TRBJ1-4
TGTGCCAGCAGGTTTAACCCCGGGGCTAATGAAAAACTGTTTTTT
CASRFNPGANEKLFF
>NA|NA|TRBV27|TRBJ1-1
TGTGCCAGCAGTCGGTCGGGACACTCGAACACTGAAGCTTTCTTT
CASSRSGHSNTEAFF
>NA|NA|TRBV27|TRBJ2-3
TGTGCCAGCAGCTCCGCGTACACAGATACGCAGTATTTT
CASSSAYTDTQYF
>NA|NA|TRBV27|TRBJ2-3
TGTGCCAGCAATCCACGGGGGGCCCAAGATACGCAGTATTTT
CASNPRGAQDTQYF
>NA|TRBD1|TRBV5-1|TRBJ1-1
TGCGCCAGCAGCTTGGGGACAGGGACGAACACTGAAGCTTTCTTT
CASSLGTGTNTEAFF
>NA|NA|TRBV7-2|TRBJ2-1
TGTGCCAGCAGCTTAAGGGTAGCTGTAGAGCAGTTCTTC
CASSLRVAVEQFF
>NA|NA|TRBV15|TRBJ2-1
TGTGCCACCAGCAGAGTTCGCGGGGGCCGCCCCTTTAACAATGAGCAGTTCTTC
CATSRVRGGRPFNNEQFF
>NA|TRBD1|TRBV11-1|TRBJ1-5
TGTGCCAGCAGCCGAGCAGGGGGTCGACTTAATCAGCCCCAGCATTTT
CASSRAGGRLNQPQHF
>NA|NA|TRBV7-8|TRBJ1-3
TGTGCCAGCAGCCGAAGGGTGTTAGTCGATAGTAACACCATATATTTT
CASSRRVLVDSNTIYF
>NA|NA|TRBV7-9|TRBJ2-7
TGTGCCAGCAGCACCGCCTACGAGCAGTACTTC
CASSTAYEQYF
>NA|NA|TRBV10-1|TRBJ2-1
TGCGCCAGCAGCGCCTTGCGGGGGCCCCTCGACAATGAGCAGTTCTTC
CASSALRGPLDNEQFF
>NA|TRBD1|TRBV15|TRBJ2-2
TGTGCCACCAGCAGATCCCCGACAGGGAATCCCGGGGAGCTGTTTTTT
CATSRSPTGNPGELFF
>NA|NA|TRBV11-2|TRBJ2-2
TGTGCCAGCAGCTTAGATCCTGGGAACACCGGGGAGCTGTTTTTT
CASSLDPGNTGELFF
>once|NA|TRBV7-6|TRBJ2-5
TGTGCCAGCAGCTACGGGGGGACAGGCCAAGAGACCCAGTACTTC
CASSYGGTGQETQYF
>NA|NA|TRBV28|TRBJ1-1
TGTGCCAGCAGTTTCGTTAACAGTTGGTCTTTCTTT
CASSFVNSWSFF
>NA|TRBD2|TRBV27|TRBJ2-1
TGTGCCAGCAGTCCCCGTCCGGGACTAGCGGGGGACGGCTCCTACAATGAGCAGTTCTTC
CASSPRPGLAGDGSYNEQFF
>once|TRBD1|TRBV7-6|TRBJ2-7
TGTGCCAGCAGCTTGAAGGGGACAGGGGTTTCAGAGCAGTACTTC
CASSLKGTGVSEQYF
>NA|NA|TRBV27|TRBJ1-2
TGTGCCAGCAGTGCCTTTGCCGGGGCCAGAAGCGGGGAGAGTGGCTACACCTTC
CASSAFAGARSGESGYTF